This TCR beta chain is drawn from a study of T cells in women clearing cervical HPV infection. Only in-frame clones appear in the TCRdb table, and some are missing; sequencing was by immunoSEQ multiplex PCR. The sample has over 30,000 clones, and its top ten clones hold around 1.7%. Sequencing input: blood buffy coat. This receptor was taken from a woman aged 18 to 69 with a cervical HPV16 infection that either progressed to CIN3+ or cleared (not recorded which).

CDR3 DNA (partial): TGTGCCAGCAGCTTACAGGGGGCTGGCAATCAGCCC. Amino acids: CASSLQGAGNQP. The CDR3 in its entirety is CASSLQGAGNQPQHF. The chain couples TRBV7-2 to TRBJ1-5; 8 nucleotides agree with TRBD1. The read terminates 3 residues before the CDR3 end, so the remaining end is supplied by the germline J gene. Germline lookup yields CDR1 SGHTA and CDR2 FQGNSA. Trimming removed 2 bases from V and 2 bases from J; junction bases left unmatched: 2. CDR3 length: 15 amino acids.